The clone carrying this T cell receptor (beta chain) was observed a single time. The antigen is undetermined. These data originate in a study of PD-1 blockade in mismatch repair-deficient tumors. About the study: Enrolled about 2012-2016, patients had progressing, pretreated mismatch repair-deficient cancers of about a dozen types.

TCR sequencing covered a few patients who responded to pembrolizumab. The CDR3 spans 15 residues. V lost 0 bases, J lost 0 bases, and 8 bases lay in between. Looked up from germline, CDR1 is SGDLS and CDR2 is YYNGEE. Libraries were prepared by immunoSEQ multiplex PCR; TCRdb keeps only in-frame clonotypes and omits some of them. This repertoire shows some 120,000 clones, roughly 86% found once; its top ten account for about 13%. Overall study findings and caveats: Rapid post-treatment expansion, then contraction, generally preceding radiologic response, marked tumor-resident clones.

V gene TRBV9 combines with J gene TRBJ2-3, with D possibly being TRBD2 (5 bases). The origin of this receptor is an adult with mismatch repair-deficient cancer. The sample here was peripheral blood, taken 44 weeks after starting pembrolizumab. This CDR3 reads CASSVVGISTDTQYF. The CDR3 nucleotides read TGTGCCAGCAGCGTAGTCGGGATAAGCACAGATACGCAGTATTTT.